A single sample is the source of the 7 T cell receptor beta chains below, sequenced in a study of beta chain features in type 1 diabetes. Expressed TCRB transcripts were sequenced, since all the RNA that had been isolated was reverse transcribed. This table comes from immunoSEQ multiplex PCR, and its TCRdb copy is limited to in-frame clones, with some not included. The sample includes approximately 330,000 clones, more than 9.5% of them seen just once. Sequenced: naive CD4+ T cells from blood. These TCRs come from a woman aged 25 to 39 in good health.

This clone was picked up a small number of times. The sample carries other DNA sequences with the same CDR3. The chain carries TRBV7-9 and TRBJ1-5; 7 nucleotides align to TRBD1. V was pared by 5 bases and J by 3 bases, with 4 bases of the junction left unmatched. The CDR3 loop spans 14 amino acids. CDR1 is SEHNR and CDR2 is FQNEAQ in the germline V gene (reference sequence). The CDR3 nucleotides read TGTGCCAGCAGCCCCGGACAGGCCAATCAGCCCCAGCATTTT. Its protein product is CASSPGQANQPQHF. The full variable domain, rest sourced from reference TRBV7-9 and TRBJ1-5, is DTGVSQNPRHKITKRGQNVTFRCDPISEHNRLYWYRQTLGQGPEFLTYFQNEAQLEKSRLLSDRFSAERPKGSFSTLEIQRTEQGDSAMYLCASSPGQANQPQHFGDGTRLSIL.

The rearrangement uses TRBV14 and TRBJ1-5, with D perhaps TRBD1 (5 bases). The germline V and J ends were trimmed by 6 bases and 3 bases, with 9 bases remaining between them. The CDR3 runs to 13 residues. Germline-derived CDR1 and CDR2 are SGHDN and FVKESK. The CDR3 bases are TGTGCCAGCAGTCGACAGCACAATCAGCCCCAGCATTTT. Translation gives CASSRQHNQPQHF.

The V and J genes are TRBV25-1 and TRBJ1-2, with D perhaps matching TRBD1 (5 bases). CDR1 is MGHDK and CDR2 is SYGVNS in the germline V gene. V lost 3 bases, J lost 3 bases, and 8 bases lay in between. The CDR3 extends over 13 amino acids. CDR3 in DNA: TGTGCCAGCAGTGAGGGGCAGGACTATGGCTACACCTTC. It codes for CASSEGQDYGYTF.

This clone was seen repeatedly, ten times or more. For the CDR3, the DNA is TGTGCCAGCAGCACTCACTACGAGCAGTACTTC. It is translated as CASSTHYEQYF. The chain carries TRBV7-9 and TRBJ2-7; D unclear. The CDR3 is 11 amino acids. Trimming left V 5 bases short and J 3 bases short, with 5 bases between. CDR1 and CDR2 (germline): SEHNR, FQNEAQ (reference sequence).

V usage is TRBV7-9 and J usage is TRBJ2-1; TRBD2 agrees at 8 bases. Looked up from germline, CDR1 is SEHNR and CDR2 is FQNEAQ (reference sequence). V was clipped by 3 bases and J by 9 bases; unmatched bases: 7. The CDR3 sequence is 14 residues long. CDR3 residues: CASSFPAGAVEQFF. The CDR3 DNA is TGTGCCAGCAGCTTCCCAGCGGGAGCGGTTGAGCAGTTCTTC.

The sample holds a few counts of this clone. CDR3 coding DNA: TGTGCCAGCAGCTTAATTGCGGGGAGCACAGATACGCAGTATTTT. The encoded protein is CASSLIAGSTDTQYF. The chain has TRBV7-2 and TRBJ2-3, with a tentative D call TRBD2 (6 bases). Germline V gives CDR1 SGHTA, CDR2 FQGNSA. The CDR3 is 15 amino acids. V was shortened by 2 bases and J by 0 bases, with 9 bases between the two germline ends.

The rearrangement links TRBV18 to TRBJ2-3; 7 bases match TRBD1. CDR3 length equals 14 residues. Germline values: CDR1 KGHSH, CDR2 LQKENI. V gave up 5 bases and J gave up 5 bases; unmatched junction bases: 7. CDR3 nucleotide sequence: TGTGCCAGCTCAACCGACAGGGACATAGATACGCAGTATTTT. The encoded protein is CASSTDRDIDTQYF.